Below are 24 T cell receptor beta chains sequenced from a single sample in a study of glioma-infiltrating T cells after dendritic cell vaccination. Sample time point: after dendritic cell vaccination, including at tumor progression/relapse. Data came from immunoSEQ multiplex PCR; TCRdb stores just in-frame clones and leaves some out. The sample comprises 99,000 or so clones, approximately 80% of which are singletons, and approximately 5.5% rests with the top ten. This specimen consisted of blood, obtained after dendritic cell vaccination. The receptors were sampled from a human donor with glioblastoma.

The chain uses TRBV5-1 and TRBJ2-5; D is uncertain. This CDR3 comprises 16 residues. Germline-derived CDR1 and CDR2 are SGHRS and YFSETQ. With 0 bases removed from V and 0 bases from J, the gap between germline ends came to 12 bases. The CDR3 DNA is TGCGCCAGCAGCTTGGCTCCTAGGAGTAACCAAGAGACCCAGTACTTC. It translates to CASSLAPRSNQETQYF.

The V and J genes are TRBV5-1 and TRBJ2-2, with D perhaps TRBD1 (5 bases). V was trimmed by 2 bases and J by 1 base, leaving 12 bases between them. The CDR3 sequence is 16 residues long. Germline CDR1 is SGHRS and CDR2 is YFSETQ. DNA of the CDR3: TGCGCCAGCAGCTTCCCTAGGGGAAGGAACACCGGGGAGCTGTTTTTT. This gives the protein CASSFPRGRNTGELFF.

The chain is built from TRBV5-1 and TRBJ1-1; TRBD1 aligns across 7 bases. The CDR3 sequence is 15 residues long. The V gene end was trimmed by 5 bases and the J gene end by 1 base; junction bases not matched to a gene: 8. Germline-derived CDR1 and CDR2 are SGHRS and YFSETQ. CDR3 nucleotide sequence: TGCGCCAGCAGGCAAAAGGGGGCCTCGAACACTGAAGCTTTCTTT. It yields the protein CASRQKGASNTEAFF.

The genes are TRBV29-1 and TRBJ2-3; D is possibly TRBD2 (6 bases). V lost 7 bases and J 0 bases, leaving 11 bases between the germline ends. CDR1 is SQVTM, CDR2 ANQGSEA, per germline. The CDR3 has 13 amino acids. CDR3 sequence: CSDSGTSTDTQYF. The CDR3 DNA is TGCAGCGACTCCGGGACTAGCACAGATACGCAGTATTTT.

The CDR3 coding sequence is TGTGCCAGCAGCTTCTCACAGGGATACACTGAAGCTTTCTTT. Its translation is CASSFSQGYTEAFF. The chain couples TRBV7-9 to TRBJ1-1; a weak D match, TRBD1 (6 bases). Deletions cut 3 bases from V and 3 bases from J, with 11 bases between. Per germline, CDR1 SEHNR and CDR2 FQNEAQ (reference sequence). The CDR3 length is 14 residues. The variable domain in full, with the rest retrieved from reference TRBV7-9 and TRBJ1-1, is DTGVSQNPRHKITKRGQNVTFRCDPISEHNRLYWYRQTLGQGPEFLTYFQNEAQLEKSRLLSDRFSAERPKGSFSTLEIQRTEQGDSAMYLCASSFSQGYTEAFFGQGTRLTVV.

This clone showed up just a few times. V and J are TRBV21-1 and TRBJ2-7; no DNA check was done on the table's D call, TRBD1. TRBV21-1 is marked as a pseudogene. This CDR3 comprises 15 residues. The CDR3 nucleotides are TGTGCCAGCAGCAAAGCGCTCAGGGGGCTCCACGAGCAGTACTTC. Protein: CASSKALRGLHEQYF.

The sample holds a few counts of this clone. The V call is TRBV10-3, the J call TRBJ1-2, with a tentative D call TRBD1 (6 bases). The ends were cut back, 5 bases at V and 8 bases at J, with 15 bases in the middle. The CDR3 contains 13 residues. The germline gives CDR1 ENHRY, CDR2 SYGVKD. CDR3 sequence: CAISPTGIRGYTF. Here the CDR3 DNA reads TGTGCCATCAGTCCTACAGGGATACGAGGCTACACCTTC.

This chain uses TRBV19 with TRBJ1-5, with TRBD1 matching 9 bases. With 3 bases clipped from V and 7 bases from J, the junction kept 10 bases outside the gene matches. The V gene's germline CDR1 is LNHDA and CDR2 SQIVND (reference sequence). This CDR3 region has 16 residues. Written as DNA, the CDR3 is TGTGCCAGTAGTATTAGGGGAACAGGGGGCGGACAGCCCCAGCATTTT. It translates to CASSIRGTGGGQPQHF.

The J gene is TRBJ2-1, the V gene TRBV30; TRBD2 matches 11 bases. V dropped 0 bases and J dropped 8; count of bases not matched to a gene: 18. The CDR3 is 19 amino acids. Per the germline V gene, CDR1 is GTSNPN and CDR2 is SVGIG (reference sequence). The CDR3 nucleotides are TGTGCCTGGAGTGTACTAACTAGCGGGGGCCTAAGGATTGGGTATGAGCAGTTCTTC. Residues: CAWSVLTSGGLRIGYEQFF.

The chain carries TRBV2 and TRBJ1-4, with D tentatively TRBD1 (5 bases). With 6 bases removed from V and 8 bases from J, the gap between germline ends came to 7 bases. Looked up from germline, CDR1 is SNHLY and CDR2 is FYNNEI. CDR3 length equals 11 residues. The CDR3 DNA reads TGTGCCAGCAGAGACAGAGAAAAACTGTTTTTT. Translation: CASRDREKLFF. Variable domain in full (rest from reference TRBV2 and TRBJ1-4): EPEVTQTPSHQVTQMGQEVILRCVPISNHLYFYWYRQILGQKVEFLVSFYNNEISEKSEIFDDQFSVERPDGSNFTLKIRSTKLEDSAMYFCASRDREKLFFGSGTQLSVL.

The rearrangement joins TRBV4-2 to TRBJ2-5, with 11 bases that match TRBD2. The CDR3 is 18 amino acids. Trimming removed 1 base from V and 1 base from J; junction bases left unmatched: 8. The germline gives CDR1 LGHNA, CDR2 YNFKEQ. Written as DNA, the CDR3 is TGTGCCAGCAGCCAAGGCCTAGCGGGGGGCTATCGCCAAGAGACCCAGTACTTC. Its translation is CASSQGLAGGYRQETQYF.

A few counts support this clone. The chain has TRBV5-4 and TRBJ2-4, with a weak D call TRBD1 (6 bases). The germline V and J ends were trimmed by 4 bases and 2 bases, with 19 bases remaining between them. Germline V CDR1 and CDR2: SGHNT, YYREEE (reference sequence). CDR3 length: 17 residues. CDR3 bases: TGTGCCAGCAGCCCCCGACCCGAACAGGGAACCAAAAACATTCAGTACTTC. Encoded protein: CASSPRPEQGTKNIQYF.

The chain links TRBV2 to TRBJ2-7, with TRBD1 identical over 7 bases. The CDR3 has 13 amino acids. The J segment lost 1 base and the V segment lost 4 bases, leaving 1 base of the junction unmatched. Per germline, CDR1 SNHLY and CDR2 FYNNEI. The CDR3 DNA reads as TGTGCCAGCAGTGCGGACAGGTCCTACGAGCAGTACTTC. Its translation is CASSADRSYEQYF.

This sequence joins TRBV6-6 and TRBJ1-5, with a tentative D call TRBD1 (5 bases). CDR3 size: 14 residues. Trimming took 0 bases from V and 5 from J, leaving 8 bases between them. Germline CDR1 and CDR2: MNHNY and SVGAGI (reference sequence). CDR3 sequence: CASSYSPGHQPQHF. The DNA of the CDR3 is TGTGCCAGCAGTTACTCGCCAGGGCATCAGCCCCAGCATTTT.

This clone was recorded once. The V gene is TRBV30, the J gene TRBJ2-6; D possibly corresponds to TRBD2 (6 bases). V lost 2 bases and J lost 1, with 12 bases in between. The germline V gene encodes CDR1 GTSNPN and CDR2 SVGIG (reference sequence). The CDR3 is made up of 16 amino acids. CDR3 sequence (DNA): TGTGCCTGGAGTCAACTAGCAGGGTCTGGGGCCAACGTCCTGACTTTC. Translation gives CAWSQLAGSGANVLTF.

This sequence joins TRBV5-1 and TRBJ1-2, with 8 bases aligning to TRBD1. This CDR3 spans 15 amino acids. Germline lookup yields CDR1 SGHRS and CDR2 YFSETQ. With V trimmed by 2 bases and J by 7 bases, 10 bases remained unmatched. The CDR3 sequence is CASSLNGQGDSGYTF. CDR3 DNA: TGCGCCAGCAGCTTAAACGGACAGGGCGACTCTGGCTACACCTTC. Full variable domain (outside the CDR3, taken from reference TRBV5-1 and TRBJ1-2): KAGVTQTPRYLIKTRGQQVTLSCSPISGHRSVSWYQQTPGQGLQFLFEYFSETQRNKGNFPGRFSGRQFSNSRSEMNVSTLELGDSALYLCASSLNGQGDSGYTFGSGTRLTVV.

This chain links TRBV7-9 with TRBJ2-7, with 10 nucleotides matching TRBD2. V lost 4 bases and J lost 2; bases outside the gene matches: 11. CDR1 is SEHNR and CDR2 is FQNEAQ in the germline V gene (reference sequence). CDR3 length: 17 amino acids. The CDR3 reads CASSSVRSGRAAYEQYF. The CDR3 DNA is TGTGCCAGCAGCTCAGTTAGGAGCGGGAGGGCCGCCTACGAGCAGTACTTC.

The chain is built from TRBV9 and TRBJ2-5; possible D gene TRBD2, 6 bases. Per germline, CDR1 SGDLS and CDR2 YYNGEE. V dropped 1 base and J dropped 7 bases, with 14 bases sitting between them. The CDR3 is 14 amino acids. The CDR3 sequence is CASSVSPVEGTQYF. The CDR3 DNA reads as TGTGCCAGCAGCGTAAGTCCCGTGGAGGGGACCCAGTACTTC.

The chain joins TRBV19 to TRBJ2-2; TRBD1 is a possible D gene (5 bases). Deletions cut 5 bases from V and 1 base from J, with 11 bases between. CDR1 and CDR2 from the germline V gene are LNHDA and SQIVND (reference sequence). CDR3 length: 15 residues. The CDR3 DNA sequence: TGTGCCAGTAGTCACAGGACCCTGAACACCGGGGAGCTGTTTTTT. It specifies CASSHRTLNTGELFF.

V usage is TRBV5-6 and J usage is TRBJ2-2, with D tentatively TRBD1 (5 bases). V shed 1 base and J shed 0 bases, with 13 bases lying between them. Looked up from germline, CDR1 is SGHDT and CDR2 is YYEEEE. The CDR3 is made up of 17 amino acids. CDR3 bases: TGTGCCAGCAGCTTGCCCGGACAATCATCGAACACCGGGGAGCTGTTTTTT. It codes for CASSLPGQSSNTGELFF.

This clone was seen a single time. This chain connects TRBV11-1 to TRBJ1-2; 8 bases match TRBD1. Unmatched junction bases numbered 2, after V lost 3 bases and J lost 2 bases. Per germline, CDR1 SGHAT and CDR2 FQDESV (reference sequence). The CDR3 has 14 amino acids. CDR3 region: CASSFGQGNYGYTF. The CDR3, as DNA: TGTGCCAGCAGCTTCGGACAGGGAAACTATGGCTACACCTTC.

This chain links TRBV9 with TRBJ2-5, with 9 bases matching TRBD2. The CDR3 consists of 16 residues. Germline V lookup: CDR1 SGDLS, CDR2 YYNGEE. The trim removed 1 base at V and 1 base at J, leaving 5 bases unmatched. The chain's CDR3 is CASSVSAGGLQETQYF. The CDR3 nucleotides are TGTGCCAGCAGCGTATCAGCGGGAGGTCTCCAAGAGACCCAGTACTTC.

The rearrangement links TRBV2 to TRBJ1-2; D ambiguous. This CDR3 is 15 amino acids long. Germline V CDR1 and CDR2: SNHLY, FYNNEI. V dropped 6 bases and J dropped 1 base, with 15 bases sitting between them. The CDR3 is CASSYDTLSNYGYTF. The DNA for the CDR3 is TGTGCCAGCAGCTACGACACGCTGAGTAACTATGGCTACACCTTC.

The chain employs TRBV29-1 and TRBJ2-1; TRBD2 matches 15 bases. In germline, CDR1 is SQVTM, CDR2 ANQGSEA. This CDR3 spans 17 amino acids. J was trimmed by 3 bases and V by 4 bases; bases with no gene match: 7. CDR3 sequence: CSVVQWGLAGGYNEQFF. CDR3 in DNA: TGCAGCGTTGTTCAGTGGGGACTAGCGGGAGGCTACAATGAGCAGTTCTTC.